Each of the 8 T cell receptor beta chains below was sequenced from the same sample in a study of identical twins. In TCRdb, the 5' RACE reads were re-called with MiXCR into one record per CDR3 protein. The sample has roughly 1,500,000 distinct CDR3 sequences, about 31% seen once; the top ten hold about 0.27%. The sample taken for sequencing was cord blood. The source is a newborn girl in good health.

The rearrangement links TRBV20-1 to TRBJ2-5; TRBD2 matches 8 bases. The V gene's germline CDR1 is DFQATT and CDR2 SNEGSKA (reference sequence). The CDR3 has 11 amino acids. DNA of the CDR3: TGCAGCGGGACTAGCCAAGAGACCCAGTACTTC. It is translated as CSGTSQETQYF.

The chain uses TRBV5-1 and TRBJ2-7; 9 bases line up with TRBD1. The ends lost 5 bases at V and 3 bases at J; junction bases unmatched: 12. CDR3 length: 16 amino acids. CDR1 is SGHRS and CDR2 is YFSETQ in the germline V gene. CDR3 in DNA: TGCGCCAGCAGATACTTCTCCGGGACAGGGTTCTACGAGCAGTACTTC. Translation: CASRYFSGTGFYEQYF.

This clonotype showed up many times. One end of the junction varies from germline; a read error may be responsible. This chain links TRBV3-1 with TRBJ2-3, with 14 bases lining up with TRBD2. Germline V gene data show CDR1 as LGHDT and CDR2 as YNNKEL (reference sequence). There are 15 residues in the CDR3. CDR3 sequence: CASSQGTSGRDTQYF. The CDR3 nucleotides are TGCGCCAGCAGCCAAGGGACTAGCGGGAGAGATACGCAGTATTTT.

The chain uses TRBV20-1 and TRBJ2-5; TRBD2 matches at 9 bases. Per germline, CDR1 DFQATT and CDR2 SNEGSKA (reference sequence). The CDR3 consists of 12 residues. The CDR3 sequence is CGLAGAWNEQYF. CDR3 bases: TGCGGGTTAGCGGGGGCCTGGAATGAGCAGTACTTC.

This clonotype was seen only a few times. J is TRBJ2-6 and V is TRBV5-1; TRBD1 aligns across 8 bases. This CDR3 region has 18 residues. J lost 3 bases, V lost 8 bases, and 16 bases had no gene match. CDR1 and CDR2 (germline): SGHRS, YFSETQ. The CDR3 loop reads CASRLGGQGMGGANVLTF. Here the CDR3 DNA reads TGCGCCAGTAGGCTCGGAGGACAGGGTATGGGTGGGGCCAACGTCCTGACTTTC.

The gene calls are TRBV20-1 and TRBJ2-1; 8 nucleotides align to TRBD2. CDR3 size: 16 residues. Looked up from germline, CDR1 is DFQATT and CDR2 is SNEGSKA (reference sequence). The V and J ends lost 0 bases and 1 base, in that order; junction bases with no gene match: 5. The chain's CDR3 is CSARDRSGVSYNEQFF. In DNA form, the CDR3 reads TGCAGTGCTAGAGATCGTAGCGGGGTATCCTACAATGAGCAGTTCTTC.

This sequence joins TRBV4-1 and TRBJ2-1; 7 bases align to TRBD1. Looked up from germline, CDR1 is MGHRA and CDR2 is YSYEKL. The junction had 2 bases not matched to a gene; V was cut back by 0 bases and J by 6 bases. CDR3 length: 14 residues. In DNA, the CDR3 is TGCGCCAGCAGCCAAGACAGGGACAGCAATGAGCAGTTCTTC. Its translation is CASSQDRDSNEQFF.

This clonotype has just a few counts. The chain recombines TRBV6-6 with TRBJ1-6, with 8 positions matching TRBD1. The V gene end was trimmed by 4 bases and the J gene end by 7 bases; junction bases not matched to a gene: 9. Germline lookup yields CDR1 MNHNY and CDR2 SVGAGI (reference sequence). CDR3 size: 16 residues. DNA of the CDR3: TGTGCCAGCAGTTCTCGGACAGGGAGTCCCAATTCACCCCTCCACTTT. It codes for CASSSRTGSPNSPLHF.